This T cell receptor (beta chain) was observed in a study of T cell responses to AZD1222 COVID-19 vaccine. Whole-study findings and limits: Among the donors, most were white British and more were female, and clonal diversity was possibly underestimated. Nearly half of spike-specific TCRs reportedly target unmutated variant regions. None of the repertoires were sampled until the peak T cell response had passed.

The CDR3 covers 14 residues. The V end was cut by 3 bases, the J end by 0 bases, with 9 bases between. CDR1 is SGHRS, CDR2 YFSETQ, per germline. In this sample, this clone turned up once. No antigen is known for it. The sample contains more than one DNA sequence encoding this CDR3. Produced via immunoSEQ multiplex PCR; TCRdb's table is partial and in-frame only. The repertoire includes 90,000 to 150,000 clones, approximately 88% of them detected once, and around 3.5% sits in the top ten. The receptor was derived from an adult in good health. The starting material was peripheral blood, obtained on day 0 of AZD1222 vaccination. The genes are TRBV5-1 and TRBJ1-1, with D perhaps matching TRBD1 (6 bases). In DNA, the CDR3 is TGCGCCAGCAGCTCGACAGGACTGAACACTGAAGCTTTCTTT. It encodes CASSSTGLNTEAFF.